This T cell receptor beta chain was sequenced during a study of blood T cell repertoires in COVID-19. At the level of the study: Donors in the United States, Italy and Spain gave samples during acute or convalescent COVID-19. PBMCs, B-cell-depleted T cells, or T cells provided the cDNA or gDNA that made up the material.

The CDR3 is made up of 13 amino acids. V shed 5 bases and J 4 bases; nucleotides not matched to a gene: 4. Germline-derived CDR1 and CDR2 are MNHEY and SMNVEV (reference sequence). Original handling: Estimates of nucleated cell counts were drawn from the amplification of reference gene primers. Data came from immunoSEQ multiplex PCR; TCRdb stores just in-frame clones and leaves some out. D and trimming come from the DNA, and the V and J calls and clone size come from that table. The profile shows some 300,000 clones, roughly 90% of them singletons. This clone was seen a handful of times. This clonotype was obtained from a man between 18 and 29 years old with active or convalescent COVID-19. Sequencing used peripheral blood. J is TRBJ1-1 and V is TRBV27; 7 bases are shared with TRBD1. The CDR3 is CASSDRARTEAFF. Written as DNA, the CDR3 is TGTGCCAGCAGTGACAGGGCGCGCACTGAAGCTTTCTTT.